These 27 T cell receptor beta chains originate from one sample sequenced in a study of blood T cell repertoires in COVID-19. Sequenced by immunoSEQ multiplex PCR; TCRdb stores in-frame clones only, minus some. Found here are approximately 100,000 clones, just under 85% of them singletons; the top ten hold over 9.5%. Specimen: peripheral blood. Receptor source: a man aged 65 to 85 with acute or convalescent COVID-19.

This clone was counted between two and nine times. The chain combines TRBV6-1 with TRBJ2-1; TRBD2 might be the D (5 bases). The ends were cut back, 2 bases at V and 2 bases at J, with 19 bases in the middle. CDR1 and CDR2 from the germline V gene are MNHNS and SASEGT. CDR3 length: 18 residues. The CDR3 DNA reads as TGTGCCAGCAGTGAAATAGAGGGCAGACCGAGAACCTACAATGAGCAGTTCTTC. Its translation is CASSEIEGRPRTYNEQFF.

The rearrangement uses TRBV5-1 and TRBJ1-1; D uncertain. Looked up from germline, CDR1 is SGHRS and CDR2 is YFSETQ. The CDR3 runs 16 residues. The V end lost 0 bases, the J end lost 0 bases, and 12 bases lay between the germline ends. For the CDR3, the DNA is TGCGCCAGCAGCTTGGGGGTAGGAGTAATGAACACTGAAGCTTTCTTT. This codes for CASSLGVGVMNTEAFF.

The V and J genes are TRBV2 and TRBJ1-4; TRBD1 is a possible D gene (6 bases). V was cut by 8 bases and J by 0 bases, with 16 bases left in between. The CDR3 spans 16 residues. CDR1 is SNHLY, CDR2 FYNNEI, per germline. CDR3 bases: TGTGCCAGCCTCTCGGACAGTTTTGCAACTAATGAAAAACTGTTTTTT. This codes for CASLSDSFATNEKLFF.

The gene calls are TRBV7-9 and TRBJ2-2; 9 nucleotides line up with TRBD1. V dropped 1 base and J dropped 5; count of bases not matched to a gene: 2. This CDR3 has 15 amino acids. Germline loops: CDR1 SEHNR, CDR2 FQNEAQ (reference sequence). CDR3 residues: CASSLGDRDTGELFF. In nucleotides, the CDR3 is TGTGCCAGCAGCTTAGGGGACAGGGATACCGGGGAGCTGTTTTTT.

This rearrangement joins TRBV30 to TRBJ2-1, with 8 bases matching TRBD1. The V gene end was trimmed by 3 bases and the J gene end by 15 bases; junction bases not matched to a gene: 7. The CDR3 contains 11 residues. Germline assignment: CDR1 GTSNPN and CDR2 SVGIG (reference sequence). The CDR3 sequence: CAWSLRDRLFF. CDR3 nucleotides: TGTGCCTGGAGCCTCCGGGACAGGTTGTTCTTC. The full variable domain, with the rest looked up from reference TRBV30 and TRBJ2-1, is SQTIHQWPATLVQPVGSPLSLECTVEGTSNPNLYWYRQAAGRGLQLLFYSVGIGQISSEVPQNLSASRPQDRQFILSSKKLLLSDSGFYLCAWSLRDRLFFGPGTRLTVL.

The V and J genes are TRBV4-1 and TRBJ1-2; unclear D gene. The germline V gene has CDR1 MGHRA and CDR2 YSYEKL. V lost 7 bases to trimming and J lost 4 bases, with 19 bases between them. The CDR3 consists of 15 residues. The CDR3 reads CASKITPEWAYGYTF. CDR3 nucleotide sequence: TGCGCCAGCAAAATTACCCCAGAATGGGCCTATGGCTACACCTTC.

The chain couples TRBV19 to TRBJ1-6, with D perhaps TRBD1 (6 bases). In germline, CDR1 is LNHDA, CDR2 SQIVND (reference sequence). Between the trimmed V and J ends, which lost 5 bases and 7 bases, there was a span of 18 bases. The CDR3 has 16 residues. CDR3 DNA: TGTGCCAGTAGTTCCTACTACAGGGTTCGAAATTCACCCCTCCACTTT. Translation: CASSSYYRVRNSPLHF.

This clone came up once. CDR3 protein: CASSLGQVNNSPLHF. Written as DNA, the CDR3 is TGCGCCAGCAGCCTCGGACAGGTGAATAATTCACCCCTCCACTTT. This chain links TRBV5-1 with TRBJ1-6; 7 nucleotides match TRBD1. The germline CDR1 and CDR2 sequences are SGHRS and YFSETQ. This CDR3 is 15 amino acids long. Unmatched junction bases numbered 6, after V lost 4 bases and J lost 5 bases.

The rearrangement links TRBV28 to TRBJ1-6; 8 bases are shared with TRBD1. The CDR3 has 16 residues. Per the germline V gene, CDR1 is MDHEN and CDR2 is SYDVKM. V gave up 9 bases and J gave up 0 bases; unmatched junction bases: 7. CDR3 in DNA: TGTGCCAGTATAACAGGGGGGAGCTCCTATAATTCACCCCTCCACTTT. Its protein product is CASITGGSSYNSPLHF.

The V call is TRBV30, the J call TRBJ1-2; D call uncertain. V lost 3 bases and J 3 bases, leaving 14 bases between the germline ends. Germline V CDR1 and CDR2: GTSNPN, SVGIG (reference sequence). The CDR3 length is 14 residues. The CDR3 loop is CAWRMQRNYYGYTF. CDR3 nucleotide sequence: TGTGCCTGGAGAATGCAGCGGAATTACTATGGCTACACCTTC. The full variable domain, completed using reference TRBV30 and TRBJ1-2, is SQTIHQWPATLVQPVGSPLSLECTVEGTSNPNLYWYRQAAGRGLQLLFYSVGIGQISSEVPQNLSASRPQDRQFILSSKKLLLSDSGFYLCAWRMQRNYYGYTFGSGTRLTVV.

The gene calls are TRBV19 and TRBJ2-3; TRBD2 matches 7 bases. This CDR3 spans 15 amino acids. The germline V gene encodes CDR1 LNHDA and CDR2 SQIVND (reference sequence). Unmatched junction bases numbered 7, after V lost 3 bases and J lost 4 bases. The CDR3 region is CASSMGGYRADTQYF. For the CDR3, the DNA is TGTGCCAGTAGTATGGGGGGGTATCGCGCAGATACGCAGTATTTT.

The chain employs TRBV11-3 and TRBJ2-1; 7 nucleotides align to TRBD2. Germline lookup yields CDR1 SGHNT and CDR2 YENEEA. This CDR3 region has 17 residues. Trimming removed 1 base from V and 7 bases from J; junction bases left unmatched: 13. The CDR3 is CASSLGWIAGNINEQFF. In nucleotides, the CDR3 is TGTGCCAGCAGCTTAGGCTGGATAGCGGGCAATATAAATGAGCAGTTCTTC.

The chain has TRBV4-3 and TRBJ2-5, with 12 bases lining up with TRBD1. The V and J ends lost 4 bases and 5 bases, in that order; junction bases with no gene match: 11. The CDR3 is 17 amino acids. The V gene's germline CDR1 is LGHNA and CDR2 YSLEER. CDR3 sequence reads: CASSRESGTGGGETQYF. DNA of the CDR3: TGCGCCAGCAGCCGTGAAAGTGGGACAGGGGGCGGGGAGACCCAGTACTTC.

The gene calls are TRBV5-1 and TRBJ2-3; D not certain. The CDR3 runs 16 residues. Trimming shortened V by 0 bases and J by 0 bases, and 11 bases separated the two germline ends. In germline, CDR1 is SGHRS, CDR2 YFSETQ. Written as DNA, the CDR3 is TGCGCCAGCAGCTTGGGTCGCGGTACTAGCACAGATACGCAGTATTTT. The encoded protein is CASSLGRGTSTDTQYF. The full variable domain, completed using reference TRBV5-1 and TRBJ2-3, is KAGVTQTPRYLIKTRGQQVTLSCSPISGHRSVSWYQQTPGQGLQFLFEYFSETQRNKGNFPGRFSGRQFSNSRSEMNVSTLELGDSALYLCASSLGRGTSTDTQYFGPGTRLTVL.

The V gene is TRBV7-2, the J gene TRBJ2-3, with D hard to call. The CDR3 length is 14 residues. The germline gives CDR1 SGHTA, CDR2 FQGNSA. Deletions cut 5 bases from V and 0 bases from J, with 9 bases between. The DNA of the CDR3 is TGTGCCAGCAGCCCGCGTGCTAGCACAGATACGCAGTATTTT. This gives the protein CASSPRASTDTQYF.

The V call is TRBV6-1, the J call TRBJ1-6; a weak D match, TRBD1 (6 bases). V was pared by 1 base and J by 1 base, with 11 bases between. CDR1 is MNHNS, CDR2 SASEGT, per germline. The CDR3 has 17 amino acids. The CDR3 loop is CASSEVGGSSYNSPLHF. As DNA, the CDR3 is TGTGCCAGCAGTGAAGTTGGGGGCAGTTCCTATAATTCACCCCTCCACTTT.

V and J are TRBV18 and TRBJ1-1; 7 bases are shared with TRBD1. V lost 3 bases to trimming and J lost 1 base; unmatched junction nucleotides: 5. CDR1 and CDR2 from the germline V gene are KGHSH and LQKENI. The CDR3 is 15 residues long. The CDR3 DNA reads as TGTGCCAGCTCACCGTTAGGGGACAGGAACACTGAAGCTTTCTTT. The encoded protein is CASSPLGDRNTEAFF.

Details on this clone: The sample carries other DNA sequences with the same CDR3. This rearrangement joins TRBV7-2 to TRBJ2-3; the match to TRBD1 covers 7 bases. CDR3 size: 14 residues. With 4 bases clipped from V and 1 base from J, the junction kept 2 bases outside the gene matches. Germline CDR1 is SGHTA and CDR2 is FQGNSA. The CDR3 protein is CASSSGQGTDTQYF. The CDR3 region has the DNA TGTGCCAGCAGCTCTGGACAGGGCACAGATACGCAGTATTTT.

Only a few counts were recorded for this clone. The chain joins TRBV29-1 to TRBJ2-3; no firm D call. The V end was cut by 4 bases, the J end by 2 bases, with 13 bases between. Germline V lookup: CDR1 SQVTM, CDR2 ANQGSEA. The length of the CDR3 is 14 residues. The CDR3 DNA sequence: TGCAGCGTTGGAGAGAAACAGACCACAGATACGCAGTATTTT. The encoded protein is CSVGEKQTTDTQYF.

CDR3 DNA: TGTGCCAGCAGCTTAACAGGGGGCGGTCAGCCCCAGCATTTT. Translating gives CASSLTGGGQPQHF. The chain couples TRBV11-2 to TRBJ1-5; 9 bases map to TRBD1. Germline CDR1 and CDR2: SGHAT and FQNNGV. V gave up 2 bases and J gave up 6 bases; unmatched junction bases: 2. The CDR3 runs 14 residues.

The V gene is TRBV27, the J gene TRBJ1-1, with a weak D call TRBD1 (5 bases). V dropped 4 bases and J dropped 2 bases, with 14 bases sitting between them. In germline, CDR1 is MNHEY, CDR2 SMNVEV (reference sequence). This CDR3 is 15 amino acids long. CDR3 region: CASSYEGVFNTEAFF. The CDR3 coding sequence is TGTGCCAGCAGTTACGAAGGGGTCTTCAACACTGAAGCTTTCTTT.

The CDR3 spells CASTLYTGVNTGELFF. DNA for the CDR3: TGTGCCAGCACCCTGTATACAGGGGTCAACACCGGGGAGCTGTTTTTT. The rearrangement joins TRBV5-8 to TRBJ2-2; TRBD1 matches at 7 bases. CDR1 and CDR2 (germline): SGHTS, YDEGEE. The CDR3 consists of 16 residues. V was pared by 6 bases and J by 2 bases, with 10 bases of the junction left unmatched. The full variable domain, with the rest looked up from reference TRBV5-8 and TRBJ2-2, is EAGVTQSPTHLIKTRGQQATLRCSPISGHTSVYWYQQALGLGLQFLLWYDEGEERNRGNFPPRFSGRQFPNYSSELNVNALELEDSALYLCASTLYTGVNTGELFFGEGSRLTVL.

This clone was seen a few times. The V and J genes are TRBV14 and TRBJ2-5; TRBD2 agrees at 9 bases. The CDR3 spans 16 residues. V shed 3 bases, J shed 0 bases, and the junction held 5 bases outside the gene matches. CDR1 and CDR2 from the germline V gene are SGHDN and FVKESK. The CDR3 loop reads CASSHKTSGNQETQYF. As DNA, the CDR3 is TGTGCCAGCAGCCATAAGACTAGCGGAAACCAAGAGACCCAGTACTTC. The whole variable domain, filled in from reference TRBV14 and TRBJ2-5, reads EAGVTQFPSHSVIEKGQTVTLRCDPISGHDNLYWYRRVMGKEIKFLLHFVKESKQDESGMPNNRFLAERTGGTYSTLKVQPAELEDSGVYFCASSHKTSGNQETQYFGPGTRLLVL.

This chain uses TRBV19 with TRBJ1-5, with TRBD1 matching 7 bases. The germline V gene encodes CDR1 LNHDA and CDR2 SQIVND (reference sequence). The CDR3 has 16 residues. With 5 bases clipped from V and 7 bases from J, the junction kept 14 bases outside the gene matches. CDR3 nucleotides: TGTGCCAGTAGTCGCCGGGATCAGGGGGTTGGGCAGCCCCAGCATTTT. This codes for CASSRRDQGVGQPQHF.

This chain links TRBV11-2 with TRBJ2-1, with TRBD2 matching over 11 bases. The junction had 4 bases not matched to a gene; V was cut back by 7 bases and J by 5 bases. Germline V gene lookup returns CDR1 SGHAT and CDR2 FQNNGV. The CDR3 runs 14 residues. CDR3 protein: CASTRLAGHNEQFF. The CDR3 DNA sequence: TGTGCCAGCACCCGACTAGCGGGACACAATGAGCAGTTCTTC.

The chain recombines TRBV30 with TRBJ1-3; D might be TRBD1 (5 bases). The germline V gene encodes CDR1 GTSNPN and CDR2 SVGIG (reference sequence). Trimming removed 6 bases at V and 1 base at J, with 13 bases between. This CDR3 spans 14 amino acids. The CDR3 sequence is CACRSRESGNTIYF. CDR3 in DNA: TGTGCCTGCCGGTCCAGGGAATCTGGAAACACCATATATTTT.

The CDR3 DNA follows: TGCAGCGTTGACTCCGGACAACTCTATGGCTACACCTTC. Amino acids: CSVDSGQLYGYTF. This rearrangement joins TRBV29-1 to TRBJ1-2; D possibly corresponds to TRBD1 (5 bases). Germline V CDR1 and CDR2: SQVTM, ANQGSEA. V was pared by 3 bases and J by 4 bases, with 12 bases between. The CDR3 consists of 13 residues. The whole variable domain, remainder taken from reference TRBV29-1 and TRBJ1-2, is SAVISQKPSRDICQRGTSLTIQCQVDSQVTMMFWYRQQPGQSLTLIATANQGSEATYESGFVIDKFPISRPNLTFSTLTVSNMSPEDSSIYLCSVDSGQLYGYTFGSGTRLTVV.